The clone carrying this T cell receptor (beta chain) came up a few times. Its target is not known. Trimming cost V 0 bases and J 0 bases, with 12 bases left between them. Germline assignment: CDR1 MGHRA and CDR2 YSYEKL. The CDR3 is 17 residues long. This entry belongs to a study of OX40 agonist ivuxolimab in advanced cancers. Across the study: Ivuxolimab doses were 0.01, 0.1, 0.3, 1.5, 3 or 10 mg/kg every 2 weeks. Points from the study as a whole: Clonal expansion among partial responders at 0.1-3.0 mg/kg ranked near the lowest. At doses 0.1 to 3.0 mg/kg, CD4+ and CD8+ clones expanded.

TCRdb's copy holds only in-frame clones and misses some; the assay was immunoSEQ multiplex PCR. The table lists about 68,000 clones, about 90% of them singletons. The sequence derives from an adult with an advanced solid tumor such as melanoma, head and neck, liver or kidney cancer. This sequence joins TRBV4-1 and TRBJ1-5; D unresolved. The starting material was CD4+ or CD8+ T cells sorted from blood, obtained in a trial of the OX40 agonist ivuxolimab. The CDR3 DNA reads as TGCGCCAGCAGCCAAGAAAAGGCGTCGAATAGCAATCAGCCCCAGCATTTT. Encoded protein: CASSQEKASNSNQPQHF.